This T cell receptor beta chain derives from a study of cytomegalovirus exposure and HLA in healthy donors. Overall study findings and caveats: An ancestry cluster, one associated with Asian ancestry, reportedly showed fewer N-insertions than the approximately 660-donor mean in a later analysis. Trimming of TCR beta V- and J-genes showed a link, identified in a later analysis, to a missense DCLRE1C variant.

CDR1 LNHDA and CDR2 SQIVND come from the germline V gene (reference sequence). CDR3 length equals 17 residues. Trimming stripped 3 bases from V and 0 bases from J, with 15 bases between. With 60 Vbeta and 13 Jbeta primers, the PCR was carried out. TCRdb keeps only in-frame clones here, not all; method: immunoSEQ multiplex PCR. The sample yields hundreds of thousands of clones, over 70% seen once. In the case of this clone: The antigen is unknown.

V gene TRBV19 combines with J gene TRBJ1-3; D not resolved. The sequence came from an older woman in good health and CMV-seropositive. What was sequenced was PBMCs. Here the CDR3 reads CASSIKGSRGSGNTIYF. The CDR3 bases are TGTGCCAGTAGTATTAAAGGCAGTAGAGGCTCTGGAAACACCATATATTTT.